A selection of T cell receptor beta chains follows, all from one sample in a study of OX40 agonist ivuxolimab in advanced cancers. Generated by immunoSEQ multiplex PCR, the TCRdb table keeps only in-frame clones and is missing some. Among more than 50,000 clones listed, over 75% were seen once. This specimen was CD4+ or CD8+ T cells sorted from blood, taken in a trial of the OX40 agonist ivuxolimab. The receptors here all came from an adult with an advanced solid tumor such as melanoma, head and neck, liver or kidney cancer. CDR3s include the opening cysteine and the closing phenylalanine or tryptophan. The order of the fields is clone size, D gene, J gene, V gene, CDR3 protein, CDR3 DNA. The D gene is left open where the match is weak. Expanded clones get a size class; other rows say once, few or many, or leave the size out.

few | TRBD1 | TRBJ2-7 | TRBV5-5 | CASSSWTGSDEQYF | TGTGCCAGCAGCTCGTGGACAGGGTCAGACGAGCAGTACTTC
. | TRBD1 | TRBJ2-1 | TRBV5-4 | CASSLVGQGGLFF | TGTGCCAGCAGCTTGGTCGGACAGGGAGGTCTCTTCTTC
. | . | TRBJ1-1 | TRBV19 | CASSNAQETHPNTEAFF | TGTGCCAGTAGTAACGCACAGGAAACCCACCCAAACACTGAAGCTTTCTTT
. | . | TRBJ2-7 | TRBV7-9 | CASSPGWGREQYF | TGTGCCAGCAGCCCAGGGTGGGGCCGGGAGCAGTACTTC
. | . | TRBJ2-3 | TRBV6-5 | CASSGADSTDTQYF | TGTGCCAGCAGCGGAGCGGATAGCACAGATACGCAGTATTTT
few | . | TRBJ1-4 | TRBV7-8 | CASSLAREKLFF | TGTGCCAGCAGCCTGGCCCGTGAAAAACTGTTTTTT
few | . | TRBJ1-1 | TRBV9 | CASSVGGQMNTEAFF | TGTGCCAGCAGCGTGGGGGGTCAAATGAACACTGAAGCTTTCTTT
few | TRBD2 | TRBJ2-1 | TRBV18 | CASRMSNSRGGNEQFF | TGTGCCAGCCGAATGTCGAATTCCCGGGGGGGAAATGAGCAGTTCTTC
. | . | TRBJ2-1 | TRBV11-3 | CASSLGSYSSDEQFF | TGTGCCAGCAGCTTAGGCTCCTACTCCAGCGATGAGCAGTTCTTC
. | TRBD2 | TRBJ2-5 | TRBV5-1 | CASGTTRDEETQYF | TGCGCCAGCGGGACTACTAGGGATGAGGAGACCCAGTACTTC
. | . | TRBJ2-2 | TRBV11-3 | CASSPAGAAGELFF | TGTGCCAGCAGCCCCGCGGGGGCTGCCGGGGAGCTGTTTTTT
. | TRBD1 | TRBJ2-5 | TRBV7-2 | CASSSSGTAQETQYF | TGTGCCAGCAGCTCGTCCGGGACAGCCCAAGAGACCCAGTACTTC
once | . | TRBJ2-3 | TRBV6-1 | CASSEEALSVMVVTQYF | TGTGCCAGCAGTGAAGAGGCCCTCAGCGTCATGGTCGTTACGCAGTATTTT
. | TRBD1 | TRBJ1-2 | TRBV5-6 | CASSLITGTGGSYGYTF | TGTGCCAGCAGCCTGATCACCGGGACAGGGGGCAGCTATGGCTACACCTTC
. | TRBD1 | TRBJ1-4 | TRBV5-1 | CASSSRTGQTNEKLFF | TGCGCCAGCAGCTCCCGGACAGGGCAAACTAATGAAAAACTGTTTTTT
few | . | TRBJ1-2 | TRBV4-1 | CASSQQWPPYTF | TGCGCCAGCAGCCAACAGTGGCCCCCCTACACCTTC
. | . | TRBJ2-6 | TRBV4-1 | CASSQDSGANVLTF | TGCGCCAGCAGCCAAGATTCCGGGGCCAACGTCCTGACTTTC
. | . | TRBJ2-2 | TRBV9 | CASRVGIADTGELFF | TGTGCCAGCAGGGTCGGCATCGCGGACACCGGGGAGCTGTTTTTT
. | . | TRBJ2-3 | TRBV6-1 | CASSPLGSTDTQYF | TGTGCCAGCAGTCCCCTAGGCTCCACAGATACGCAGTATTTT
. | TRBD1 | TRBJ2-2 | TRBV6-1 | CASSERTGLITGELFF | TGTGCCAGCAGTGAGAGGACAGGGTTAATCACCGGGGAGCTGTTTTTT
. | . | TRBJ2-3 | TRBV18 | CASSPRALGPGESTDTQYF | TGTGCCAGCTCACCACGGGCGCTAGGGCCAGGGGAAAGCACAGATACGCAGTATTTT
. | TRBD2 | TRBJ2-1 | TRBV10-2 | CASSGTSGGTNEQFF | TGCGCCAGCAGCGGGACTAGCGGGGGGACCAATGAGCAGTTCTTC
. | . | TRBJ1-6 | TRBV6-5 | CASGTSYNSPLHF | TGTGCCAGCGGGACCTCCTATAATTCACCCCTCCACTTT
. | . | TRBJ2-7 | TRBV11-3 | CASSLCETGDEQYF | TGTGCCAGCAGCTTATGCGAGACGGGAGACGAGCAGTACTTC
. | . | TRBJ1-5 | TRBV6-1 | CASSPQGNSNQPQHF | TGTGCCAGCAGTCCACAGGGTAATAGCAATCAGCCCCAGCATTTT
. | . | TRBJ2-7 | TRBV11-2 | CASSFTWQGGHEQYF | TGTGCCAGCAGCTTTACGTGGCAGGGGGGACACGAGCAGTACTTC
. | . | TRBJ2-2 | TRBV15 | CATSRGRTGTTGELFF | TGTGCCACCAGCAGAGGCCGGACGGGAACCACCGGGGAGCTGTTTTTT
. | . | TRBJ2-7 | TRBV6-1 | CATNSLSGAGEQYF | TGTGCCACGAACTCCCTAAGTGGGGCGGGTGAGCAGTACTTC